The next 18 T cell receptor beta chains were all read from a single sample in a study of regulatory T cells in long-lasting Graves disease. Through Arm-PCR of CDR3 regions and iRepertoire HTBI primers, TCR beta libraries were built. Each CDR3 protein gets one entry after TCRdb re-called the multiplex PCR reads with MiXCR. The table includes some 460,000 distinct CDR3 sequences, 15% to 20% detected once. Time point meaning: newly diagnosed GD, antithyroid drugs for less than 3 months. Following extraction of RNA from PBMCs, that RNA was used to make the TCR library. These data were also reused for a study on T cells in Graves' hyperthyroidism and ophthalmopathy.

Here the sequenced sample was peripheral blood mononuclear cells (PBMCs), taken at new diagnosis, from a patient treated with antithyroid drugs. All receptors derive from a man aged 35-49 years with Graves disease.

The chain has TRBV6-4 and TRBJ2-3; 12 bases align to TRBD2. This CDR3 contains 16 residues. Looked up from germline, CDR1 is MRHNA and CDR2 is SNTAGT. J was trimmed by 0 bases and V by 5 bases; bases with no gene match: 3. CDR3 DNA sequence: TGTGCCAGCAGTCAGACTAGCGGGGGCAGCACAGATACGCAGTATTTT. This translates into CASSQTSGGSTDTQYF.

This clonotype was counted at least ten times. The chain joins TRBV7-9 to TRBJ2-5; the match to TRBD2 covers 9 bases. The CDR3 covers 15 residues. Germline V gives CDR1 SEHNR, CDR2 FQNEAQ (reference sequence). The V and J ends lost 5 bases and 5 bases, in that order; junction bases with no gene match: 9. CDR3 sequence (DNA): TGTGCCAGCAGCCGATTAGCGGGAGTAGGGGAGACCCAGTACTTC. Translating gives CASSRLAGVGETQYF.

The table lists this clonotype with many counts. V and J are TRBV2 and TRBJ1-6; D not certain. The CDR3 runs 15 residues. V lost 6 bases, J lost 0 bases, and 9 bases lay in between. From germline, CDR1 is SNHLY and CDR2 FYNNEI. This chain's CDR3 is CASSAEGSYNSPLHF. DNA of the CDR3: TGTGCCAGCAGCGCAGAGGGCTCCTATAATTCACCCCTCCACTTT.

This clonotype was seen repeatedly, ten times or more. This chain joins TRBV12-3 or TRBV12-4 and TRBJ2-5; 7 bases align to TRBD1. There are 14 residues in the CDR3. The trim removed 9 bases at V and 5 bases at J, leaving 12 bases unmatched. The CDR3, as DNA: TGTGCCAGTTCGACAGGGTTCAAAAAGGAGACCCAGTACTTC. This translates into CASSTGFKKETQYF.

This clonotype was recorded many times. The rearrangement links TRBV20-1 to TRBJ2-5; the D gene is possibly TRBD2 (5 bases). The V end was cut by 3 bases, the J end by 5 bases, with 10 bases between. The CDR3 has 12 residues. CDR1 is DFQATT, CDR2 SNEGSKA, per germline (reference sequence). Written as DNA, the CDR3 is TGCAGTGCTAGGCGGGTAGACGAGACCCAGTACTTC. Encoded protein: CSARRVDETQYF.

This clonotype was seen at least ten times. The chain couples TRBV7-2 to TRBJ2-3; 14 nucleotides align to TRBD2. The V gene's germline CDR1 is SGHTA and CDR2 FQGNSA. The trim removed 5 bases at V and 7 bases at J, leaving 11 bases unmatched. There are 17 residues in the CDR3. CDR3 residues: CASSLTQGTSGRNTQYF. The CDR3 DNA is TGTGCCAGCAGCCTAACGCAGGGGACTAGCGGGAGAAATACGCAGTATTTT.

This clonotype was counted many times. The genes are TRBV12-3 or TRBV12-4 and TRBJ2-7, with D perhaps TRBD2 (5 bases). The CDR3 has 12 residues. Trimming took 7 bases from V and 7 from J, leaving 14 bases between them. The CDR3 sequence: CASNSQAGEQYF. The DNA of the CDR3 is TGTGCCAGCAATTCTCAGGCGGGTGAGCAGTACTTC.

This clonotype was seen just once. Possible read error: a much larger clone is one base away. The chain recombines TRBV9 with TRBJ2-7; weak D call: TRBD1 (6 bases). Germline V gene lookup returns CDR1 SGDLS and CDR2 YYNGEE. CDR3 length: 14 amino acids. The CDR3 coding sequence is TGTGCCAACAGCGCGAGGGGGTCCCTCTACGAGCAGTACTTC. Protein product: CANSARGSLYEQYF.

The sample holds many counts of this clonotype. The rearrangement joins TRBV20-1 to TRBJ2-7, with 9 bases identical to TRBD1. The germline V gene has CDR1 DFQATT and CDR2 SNEGSKA (reference sequence). With V trimmed by 7 bases and J by 0 bases, 7 bases remained unmatched. The CDR3 has 14 amino acids. The CDR3 loop is CSVGTGSSSYEQYF. DNA for the CDR3: TGCAGTGTTGGGACAGGGTCAAGCTCCTACGAGCAGTACTTC.

This clonotype was seen repeatedly, ten times or more. This chain uses TRBV7-9 with TRBJ2-5; D is uncertain. The V gene lost 6 bases and the J gene lost 1 base, with 9 bases spanning the gap. The germline gives CDR1 SEHNR, CDR2 FQNEAQ (reference sequence). This CDR3 has 13 amino acids. The CDR3 reads CASRKQLQETQYF. CDR3 sequence (DNA): TGTGCCAGCAGAAAGCAGCTCCAAGAGACCCAGTACTTC.

This clonotype was picked up many times. This chain connects TRBV10-2 to TRBJ2-7; TRBD2 matches at 11 bases. Trimming took 6 bases from V and 2 from J; bases not matched to a gene: 3. CDR3 length equals 14 residues. Germline lookup yields CDR1 WSHSY and CDR2 SAAADI. In DNA form, the CDR3 reads TGCGCCAGCAGGACTAGCGGGGCCGCCTACGAGCAGTACTTC. Translating it yields CASRTSGAAYEQYF.

Many counts were recorded for this clonotype. The CDR3 loop is CASSAGVGMNEQFF. CDR3 coding DNA: TGTGCCAGCAGTGCAGGGGTAGGGATGAATGAGCAGTTCTTC. The chain recombines TRBV6-1 with TRBJ2-1; D perhaps matches TRBD1 (6 bases). Trimming took off 4 bases at V and 7 bases at J, with 14 bases between the two ends. The CDR3 runs 14 residues. The germline gives CDR1 MNHNS, CDR2 SASEGT.

A remark on this clonotype: A much larger clone differs by one base, so this may be a read error. The V and J genes are TRBV28 and TRBJ2-7; 12 positions match TRBD2. CDR1 MDHEN and CDR2 SYDVKM come from the germline V gene. J lost 7 bases, V lost 10 bases, and 11 bases had no gene match. The CDR3 has 14 residues. In nucleotides, the CDR3 is TGTGCCAACACCCGACTAGCGGGAGTCGGGGAGCAGTACTTC. This gives the protein CANTRLAGVGEQYF.

The CDR3 reads CAQRYTDTQYF. As DNA, the CDR3 is TGTGCCCAGAGATACACAGATACGCAGTATTTT. The chain links TRBV4-2 to TRBJ2-3, with no clear D. Germline loops: CDR1 LGHNA, CDR2 YNFKEQ. This CDR3 is built from 11 residues. V gave up 11 bases and J gave up 2 bases, with 8 bases separating them.

The chain couples TRBV9 to TRBJ2-7, with 7 bases identical to TRBD1. CDR1 SGDLS and CDR2 YYNGEE come from the germline V gene. V was pared by 3 bases and J by 2 bases, with 5 bases of the junction left unmatched. The CDR3 spans 14 residues. The CDR3 DNA follows: TGTGCCAGCAGCGGCCGGGACAGAGCCTACGAGCAGTACTTC. Its translation: CASSGRDRAYEQYF.

Regarding this clonotype: This may be a read error: a much more frequent sequence differs by one nucleotide. The chain is built from TRBV2 and TRBJ1-5; D perhaps matches TRBD1 (6 bases). Trimming removed 10 bases from V and 4 bases from J, with 17 bases in between. The CDR3 totals 14 residues. Per germline, CDR1 SNHLY and CDR2 FYNNEI. The CDR3 bases are TGTGCCAACAGAGCAGGGGAGGGGAATCAGCCCCAGCATTTT. Residues: CANRAGEGNQPQHF.

This clonotype was seen at least ten times. The chain carries TRBV6-1 and TRBJ2-1, with a possible D match to TRBD2 (7 bases). The CDR3 runs 14 residues. The V end lost 5 bases, the J end lost 6 bases, and 14 bases lay between the germline ends. Per the germline V gene, CDR1 is MNHNS and CDR2 is SASEGT. This chain's CDR3 is CASSQGRGINEQFF. The CDR3 DNA reads TGTGCCAGCAGTCAGGGGCGGGGGATCAATGAGCAGTTCTTC.

This clonotype occurred many times. The chain joins TRBV30 to TRBJ1-3; D might be TRBD1 (6 bases). V was shortened by 2 bases and J by 4 bases, with 12 bases between the two germline ends. This CDR3 is 14 amino acids long. Germline CDR1 GTSNPN, CDR2 SVGIG (reference sequence). CDR3 nucleotide sequence: TGTGCCTGGAGTTCCGGGACATCAGGAAACACCATATATTTT. Protein: CAWSSGTSGNTIYF. The full variable domain, rest sourced from reference TRBV30 and TRBJ1-3, is SQTIHQWPATLVQPVGSPLSLECTVEGTSNPNLYWYRQAAGRGLQLLFYSVGIGQISSEVPQNLSASRPQDRQFILSSKKLLLSDSGFYLCAWSSGTSGNTIYFGEGSWLTVV.